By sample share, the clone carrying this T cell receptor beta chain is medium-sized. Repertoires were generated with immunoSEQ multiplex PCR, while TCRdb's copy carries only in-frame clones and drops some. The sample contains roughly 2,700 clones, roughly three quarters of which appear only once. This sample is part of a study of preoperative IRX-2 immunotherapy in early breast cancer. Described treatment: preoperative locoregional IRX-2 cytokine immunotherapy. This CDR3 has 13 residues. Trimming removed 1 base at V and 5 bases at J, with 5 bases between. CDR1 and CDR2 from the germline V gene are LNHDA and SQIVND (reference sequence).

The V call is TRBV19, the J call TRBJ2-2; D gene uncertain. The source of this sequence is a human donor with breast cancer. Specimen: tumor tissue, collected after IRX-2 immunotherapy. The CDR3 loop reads CASSIVGTGELFF. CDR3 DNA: TGTGCCAGTAGTATAGTGGGAACCGGGGAGCTGTTTTTT. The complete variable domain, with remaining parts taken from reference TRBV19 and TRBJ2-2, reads DGGITQSPKYLFRKEGQNVTLSCEQNLNHDAMYWYRQDPGQGLRLIYYSQIVNDFQKGDIAEGYSVSREKKESFPLTVTSAQKNPTAFYLCASSIVGTGELFFGEGSRLTVL.